The source of this T cell receptor beta chain is a study of CD8+ T cells in alopecia areata. On the study more broadly: Patients in the treated group were given tofacitinib by mouth, 5 to 10 mg twice a day.

Findings of the study overall: Affected scalp, especially in alopecia totalis/universalis, had a higher clonality than normal scalp did.

Sequencing templates came from extracted RNA that was reverse transcribed into cDNA. This table comes from immunoSEQ multiplex PCR, and its TCRdb copy is limited to in-frame clones, with some not included. The sample holds some 130,000 clones; 49% are singletons and the top ten take over 15%. This clone was picked up a small number of times. Its antigen is undetermined. V lost 5 bases to trimming and J lost 5 bases; unmatched junction nucleotides: 7. The CDR3 consists of 14 residues. In germline, CDR1 is PRHDT, CDR2 FYEKMQ (reference sequence). The sequence came from a human donor with alopecia areata. This material consisted of CD8+ T cells sorted from blood, taken at week 0. The chain couples TRBV13 to TRBJ2-3; 7 positions match TRBD1. CDR3 sequence: CASSHDRVGDTQYF. The CDR3 DNA is TGTGCCAGCAGCCATGACAGGGTTGGAGATACGCAGTATTTT.